This T cell receptor (beta chain) derives from a study of shared T cell receptors in the human thymus. The protocol was immunoSEQ multiplex PCR, while the TCRdb copy is restricted to in-frame clones and leaves out a portion. The table has 640,000 or so clones, about 89% seen once. J was trimmed by 4 bases and V by 5 bases; bases with no gene match: 1. Germline values: CDR1 WNHNN, CDR2 SYGVQD (reference sequence). The CDR3 runs to 14 residues. These data were also filed under a second study, of human thymus T cells. From that second work: During corrective heart surgery, resections were taken, and the thymus tissue came from them.

The sequencing sample was made of thymocytes. This receptor was obtained from a boy in the first two years of life with a congenital heart defect. This sequence joins TRBV10-1 and TRBJ2-2; TRBD2 matches 10 bases. CDR3 in DNA: TGCGCCAGCAGTAGCGGGAGGGCCACCGGGGAGCTGTTTTTT. Residues: CASSSGRATGELFF.